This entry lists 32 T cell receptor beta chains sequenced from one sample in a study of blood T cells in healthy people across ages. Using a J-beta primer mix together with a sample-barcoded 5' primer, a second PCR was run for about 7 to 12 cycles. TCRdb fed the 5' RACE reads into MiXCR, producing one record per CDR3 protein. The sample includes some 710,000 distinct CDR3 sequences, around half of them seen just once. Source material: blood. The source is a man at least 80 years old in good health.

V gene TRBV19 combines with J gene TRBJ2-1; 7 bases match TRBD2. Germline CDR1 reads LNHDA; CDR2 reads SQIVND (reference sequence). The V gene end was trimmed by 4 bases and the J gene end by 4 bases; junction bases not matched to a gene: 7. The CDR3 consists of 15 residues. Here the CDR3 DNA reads TGTGCCAGTAGTACCGTGGCTAGCGGTTACAATGAGCAGTTCTTC. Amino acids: CASSTVASGYNEQFF. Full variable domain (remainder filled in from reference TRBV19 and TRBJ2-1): DGGITQSPKYLFRKEGQNVTLSCEQNLNHDAMYWYRQDPGQGLRLIYYSQIVNDFQKGDIAEGYSVSREKKESFPLTVTSAQKNPTAFYLCASSTVASGYNEQFFGPGTRLTVL.

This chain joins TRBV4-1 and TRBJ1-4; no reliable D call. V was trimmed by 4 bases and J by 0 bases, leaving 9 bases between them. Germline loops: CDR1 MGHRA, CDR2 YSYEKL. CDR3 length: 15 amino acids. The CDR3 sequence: CASSPVLATNEKLFF. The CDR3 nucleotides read TGCGCCAGCAGCCCCGTACTTGCAACTAATGAAAAACTGTTTTTT.

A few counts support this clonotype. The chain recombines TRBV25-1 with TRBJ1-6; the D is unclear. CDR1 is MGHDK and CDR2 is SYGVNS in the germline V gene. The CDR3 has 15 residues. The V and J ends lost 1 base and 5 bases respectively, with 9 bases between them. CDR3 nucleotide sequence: TGTGCCAGCAGTGAATCCCAGGTTCATAATTCACCCCTCCACTTT. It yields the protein CASSESQVHNSPLHF.

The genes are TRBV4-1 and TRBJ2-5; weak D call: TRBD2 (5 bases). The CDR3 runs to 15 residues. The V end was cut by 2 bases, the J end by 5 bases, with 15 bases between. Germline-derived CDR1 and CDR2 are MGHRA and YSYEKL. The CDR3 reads CASSQHSRTRETQYF. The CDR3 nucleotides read TGCGCCAGCAGCCAACACTCGCGGACTCGGGAGACCCAGTACTTC.

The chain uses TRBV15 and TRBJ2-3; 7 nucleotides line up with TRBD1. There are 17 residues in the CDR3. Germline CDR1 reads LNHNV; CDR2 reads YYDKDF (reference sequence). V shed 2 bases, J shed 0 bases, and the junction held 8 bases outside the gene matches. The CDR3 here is CATSRRPTGASTDTQYF. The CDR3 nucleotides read TGTGCCACCAGCAGACGACCTACAGGGGCTAGCACAGATACGCAGTATTTT.

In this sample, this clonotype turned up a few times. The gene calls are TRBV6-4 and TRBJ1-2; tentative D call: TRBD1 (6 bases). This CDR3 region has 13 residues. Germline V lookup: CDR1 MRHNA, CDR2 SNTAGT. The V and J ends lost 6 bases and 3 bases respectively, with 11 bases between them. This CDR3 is CASRRGTDYGYTF. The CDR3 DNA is TGTGCCAGCAGGAGGGGGACTGACTATGGCTACACCTTC.

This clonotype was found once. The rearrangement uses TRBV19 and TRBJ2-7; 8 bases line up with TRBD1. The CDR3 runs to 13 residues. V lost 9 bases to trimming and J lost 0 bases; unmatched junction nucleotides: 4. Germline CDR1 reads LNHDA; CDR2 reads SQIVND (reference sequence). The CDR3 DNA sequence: TGTGCCAGGAGGGGGACAGGCTCCTACGAGCAGTACTTC. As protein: CARRGTGSYEQYF.

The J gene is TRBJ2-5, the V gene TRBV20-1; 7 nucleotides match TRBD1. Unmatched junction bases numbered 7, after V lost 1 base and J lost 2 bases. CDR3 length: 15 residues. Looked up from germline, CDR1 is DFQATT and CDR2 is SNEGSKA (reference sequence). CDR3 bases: TGCAGTGCTAGAGCGGGACAGCAAGAACAAGAGACCCAGTACTTC. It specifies CSARAGQQEQETQYF.

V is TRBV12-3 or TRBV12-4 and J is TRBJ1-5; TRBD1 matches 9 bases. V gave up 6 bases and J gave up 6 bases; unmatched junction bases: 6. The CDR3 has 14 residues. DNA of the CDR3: TGTGCCAGCAGCCCCGGGACAGGGTCTCAGCCCCAGCATTTT. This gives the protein CASSPGTGSQPQHF.

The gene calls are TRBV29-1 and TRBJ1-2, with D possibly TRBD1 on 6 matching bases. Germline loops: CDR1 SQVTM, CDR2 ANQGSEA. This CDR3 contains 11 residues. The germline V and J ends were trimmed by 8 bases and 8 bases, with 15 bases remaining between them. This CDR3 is CSTTSGDGYTF. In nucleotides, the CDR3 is TGCAGCACGACGTCAGGGGACGGCTACACCTTC.

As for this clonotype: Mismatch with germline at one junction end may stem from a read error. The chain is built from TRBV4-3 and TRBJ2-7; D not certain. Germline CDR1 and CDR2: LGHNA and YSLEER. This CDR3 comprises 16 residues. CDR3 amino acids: CASSQDSRLKAYEQYF. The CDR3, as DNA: TGCGCCAGCAGCCAAGATTCTCGGTTGAAGGCCTATGAGCAGTACTTC.

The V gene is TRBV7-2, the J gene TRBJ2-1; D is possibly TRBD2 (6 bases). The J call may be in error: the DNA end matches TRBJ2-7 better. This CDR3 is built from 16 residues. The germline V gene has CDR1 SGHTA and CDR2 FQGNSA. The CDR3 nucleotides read TGTGCCAGCAGCTTACTCGCGGGGTTCTCCTACAATGAGCAGTACTTC. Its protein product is CASSLLAGFSYNEQYF.

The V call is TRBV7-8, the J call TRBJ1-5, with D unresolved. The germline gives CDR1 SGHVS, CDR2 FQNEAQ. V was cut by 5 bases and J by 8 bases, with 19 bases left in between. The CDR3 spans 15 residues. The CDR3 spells CASSVNLLIIKPQHF. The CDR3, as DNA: TGTGCCAGCAGCGTCAACCTACTAATAATCAAGCCCCAGCATTTT.

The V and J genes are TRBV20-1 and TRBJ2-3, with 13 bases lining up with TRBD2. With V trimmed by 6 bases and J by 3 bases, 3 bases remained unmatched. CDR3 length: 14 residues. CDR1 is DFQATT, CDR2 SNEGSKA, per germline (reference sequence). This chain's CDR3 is CSAATSGGTDTQYF. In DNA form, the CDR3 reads TGCAGTGCGGCGACTAGCGGGGGGACAGATACGCAGTATTTT.

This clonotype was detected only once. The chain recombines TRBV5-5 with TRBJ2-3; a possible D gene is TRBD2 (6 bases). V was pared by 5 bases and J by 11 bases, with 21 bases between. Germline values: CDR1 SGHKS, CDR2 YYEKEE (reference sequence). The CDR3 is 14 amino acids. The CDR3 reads CASRKASVPREQYF. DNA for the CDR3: TGTGCCAGCAGAAAGGCCTCGGTCCCGCGGGAGCAGTATTTT.

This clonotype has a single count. The CDR3 sequence is CASSQDERREGNEQFF. CDR3 bases: TGTGCCAGCAGCCAAGATGAACGGCGGGAGGGTAATGAGCAGTTCTTC. V gene TRBV4-2 combines with J gene TRBJ2-1; 9 nucleotides align to TRBD2. The CDR3 is 16 amino acids. Germline CDR1 LGHNA, CDR2 YNFKEQ. V was pared by 0 bases and J by 7 bases, with 7 bases of the junction left unmatched.

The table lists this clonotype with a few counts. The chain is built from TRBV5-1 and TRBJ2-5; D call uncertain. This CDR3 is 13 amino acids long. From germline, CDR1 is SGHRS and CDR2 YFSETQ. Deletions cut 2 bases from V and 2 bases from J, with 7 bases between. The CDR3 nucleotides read TGCGCCAGCAGCTTTTCAGTTCAAGAGACCCAGTACTTC. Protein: CASSFSVQETQYF.

Here the CDR3 reads CASSLLTGTGFGYTF. CDR3 nucleotide sequence: TGTGCCAGCAGCCTCCTGACCGGGACAGGGTTCGGCTACACCTTC. V gene TRBV14 combines with J gene TRBJ1-2; TRBD1 aligns across 9 bases. The germline gives CDR1 SGHDN, CDR2 FVKESK. The V and J ends lost 4 bases and 8 bases, in that order; junction bases with no gene match: 11. This CDR3 spans 15 amino acids.

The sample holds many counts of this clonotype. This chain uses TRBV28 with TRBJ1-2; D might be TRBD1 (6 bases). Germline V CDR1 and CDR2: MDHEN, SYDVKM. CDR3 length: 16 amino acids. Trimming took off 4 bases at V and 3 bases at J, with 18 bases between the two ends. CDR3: CASSSHGTQGYYGYTF. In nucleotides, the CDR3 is TGTGCCAGCAGTTCACACGGGACCCAGGGGTACTATGGCTACACCTTC.

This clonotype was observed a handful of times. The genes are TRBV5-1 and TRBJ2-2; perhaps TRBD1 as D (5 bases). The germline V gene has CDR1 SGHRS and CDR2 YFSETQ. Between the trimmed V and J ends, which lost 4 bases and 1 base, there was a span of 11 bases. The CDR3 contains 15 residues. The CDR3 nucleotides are TGCGCCAGCAGCATAAACCAGGGGAACACCGGGGAGCTGTTTTTT. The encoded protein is CASSINQGNTGELFF.

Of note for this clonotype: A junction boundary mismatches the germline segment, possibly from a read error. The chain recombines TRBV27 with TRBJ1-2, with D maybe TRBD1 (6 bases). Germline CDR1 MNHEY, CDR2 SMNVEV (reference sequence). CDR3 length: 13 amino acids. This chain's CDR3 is CASSRGTNHGYTF. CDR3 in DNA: TGTGCCAGCAGCAGGGGAACTAACCATGGCTACACCTTC.

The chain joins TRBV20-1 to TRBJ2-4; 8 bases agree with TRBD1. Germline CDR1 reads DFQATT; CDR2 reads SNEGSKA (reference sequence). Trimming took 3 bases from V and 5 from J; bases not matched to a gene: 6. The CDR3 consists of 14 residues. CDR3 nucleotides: TGCAGTGCTAGGAGGACAGGGCGACAAAACATTCAGTACTTC. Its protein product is CSARRTGRQNIQYF.

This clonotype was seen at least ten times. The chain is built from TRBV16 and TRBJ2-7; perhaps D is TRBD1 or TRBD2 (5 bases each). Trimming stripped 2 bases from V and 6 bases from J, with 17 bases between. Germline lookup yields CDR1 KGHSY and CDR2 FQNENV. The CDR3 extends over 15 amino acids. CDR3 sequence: CASSQEVLAGGEQYF. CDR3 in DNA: TGTGCCAGCAGCCAAGAGGTCCTTGCTGGGGGCGAGCAGTACTTC.

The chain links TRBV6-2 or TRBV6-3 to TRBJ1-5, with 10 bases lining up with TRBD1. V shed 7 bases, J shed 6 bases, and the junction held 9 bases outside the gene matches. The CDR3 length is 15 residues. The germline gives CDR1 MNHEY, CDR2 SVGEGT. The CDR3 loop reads CASTQGQGTFQPQHF. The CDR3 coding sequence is TGTGCCAGCACTCAGGGACAGGGGACTTTTCAGCCCCAGCATTTT.

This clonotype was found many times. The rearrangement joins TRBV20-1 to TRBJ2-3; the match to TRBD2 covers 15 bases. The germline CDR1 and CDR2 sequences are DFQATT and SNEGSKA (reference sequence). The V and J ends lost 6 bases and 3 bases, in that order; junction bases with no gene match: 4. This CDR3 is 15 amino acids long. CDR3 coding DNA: TGCAGTGCCCGTGGACTAGCGGGAGGGACAGATACGCAGTATTTT. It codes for CSARGLAGGTDTQYF.

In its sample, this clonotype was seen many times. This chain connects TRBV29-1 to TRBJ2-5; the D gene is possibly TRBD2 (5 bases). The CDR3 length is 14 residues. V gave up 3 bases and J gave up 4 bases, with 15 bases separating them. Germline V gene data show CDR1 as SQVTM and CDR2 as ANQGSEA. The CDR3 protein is CSVDTRAVGETQYF. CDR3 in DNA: TGCAGCGTTGATACGAGGGCGGTAGGAGAGACCCAGTACTTC.

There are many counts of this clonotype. The CDR3 DNA is TGTGCCAGCAGCTTAGGTGGACAGCGCTCCTACGAGCAGTACTTC. Its protein product is CASSLGGQRSYEQYF. The genes are TRBV7-2 and TRBJ2-7; a possible D gene is TRBD1 (6 bases). Germline V gene data show CDR1 as SGHTA and CDR2 as FQGNSA. The V and J ends lost 1 base and 0 bases respectively, with 10 bases between them. The CDR3 sequence is 15 residues long. Full variable domain (missing parts from reference TRBV7-2 and TRBJ2-7): GAGVSQSPSNKVTEKGKDVELRCDPISGHTALYWYRQSLGQGLEFLIYFQGNSAPDKSGLPSDRFSAERTGGSVSTLTIQRTQQEDSAVYLCASSLGGQRSYEQYFGPGTRLTVT.

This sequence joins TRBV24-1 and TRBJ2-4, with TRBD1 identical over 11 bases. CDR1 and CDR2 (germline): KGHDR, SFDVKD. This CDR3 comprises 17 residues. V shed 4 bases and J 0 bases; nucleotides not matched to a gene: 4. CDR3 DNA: TGTGCCACCAGTGACCATGGGACAGGGGGAGCCAAAAACATTCAGTACTTC. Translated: CATSDHGTGGAKNIQYF.

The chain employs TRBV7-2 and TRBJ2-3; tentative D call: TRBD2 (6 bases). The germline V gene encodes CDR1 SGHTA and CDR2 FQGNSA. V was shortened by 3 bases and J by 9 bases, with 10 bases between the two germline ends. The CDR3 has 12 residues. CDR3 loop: CASSFPGDTQYF. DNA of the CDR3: TGTGCCAGCAGCTTTCCGGGAGACACGCAGTATTTT.

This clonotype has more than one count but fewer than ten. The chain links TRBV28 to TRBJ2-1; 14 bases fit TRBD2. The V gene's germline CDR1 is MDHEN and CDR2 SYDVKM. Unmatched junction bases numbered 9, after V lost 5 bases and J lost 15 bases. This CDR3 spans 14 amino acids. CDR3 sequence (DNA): TGTGCCAGCAGTCCCGGGACTAGCGGGAGTTTTCCGTTCTTC. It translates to CASSPGTSGSFPFF. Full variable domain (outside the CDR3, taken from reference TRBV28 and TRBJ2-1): DVKVTQSSRYLVKRTGEKVFLECVQDMDHENMFWYRQDPGLGLRLIYFSYDVKMKEKGDIPEGYSVSREKKERFSLILESASTNQTSMYLCASSPGTSGSFPFFGPGTRLTVL.

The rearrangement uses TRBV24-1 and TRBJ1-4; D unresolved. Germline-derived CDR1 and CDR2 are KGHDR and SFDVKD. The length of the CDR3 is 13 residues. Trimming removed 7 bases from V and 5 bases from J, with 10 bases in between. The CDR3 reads CATSIAGNEKLFF. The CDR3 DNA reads TGTGCCACCAGCATCGCGGGGAATGAAAAACTGTTTTTT.

The CDR3 sequence is CSAAKERYEQYF. CDR3 nucleotides: TGCAGTGCAGCGAAAGAACGCTACGAGCAGTACTTC. The V call is TRBV20-1, the J call TRBJ2-7, with no clear D. The CDR3 extends over 12 amino acids. Germline lookup yields CDR1 DFQATT and CDR2 SNEGSKA (reference sequence). V lost 6 bases to trimming and J lost 3 bases, with 12 bases between them.